The present entry profiles one T cell receptor (beta chain) with its context. These data belong to a study of cytomegalovirus exposure and HLA in healthy donors. The ends were cut back, 1 base at V and 10 bases at J, with 11 bases in the middle. This CDR3 contains 14 residues. The germline CDR1 and CDR2 sequences are SGHVS and FNYEAQ. The PCR used 60 Vbeta and 13 Jbeta primers. Using immunoSEQ multiplex PCR, the repertoire was profiled, and TCRdb retains in-frame clones only, with some absent. The data hold more than 85,000 clones, with approximately 87% observed a single time. V gene TRBV7-6 combines with J gene TRBJ1-6, with a tentative D call TRBD1 (6 bases). The clonotype originates from a man aged 35-49 years in good health and CMV-seronegative. The sequencing sample was made of PBMCs. The CDR3 DNA reads as TGTGCCAGCAGCTTAGAAGGGGGAAGATCACCCCTCCACTTT. It encodes CASSLEGGRSPLHF.